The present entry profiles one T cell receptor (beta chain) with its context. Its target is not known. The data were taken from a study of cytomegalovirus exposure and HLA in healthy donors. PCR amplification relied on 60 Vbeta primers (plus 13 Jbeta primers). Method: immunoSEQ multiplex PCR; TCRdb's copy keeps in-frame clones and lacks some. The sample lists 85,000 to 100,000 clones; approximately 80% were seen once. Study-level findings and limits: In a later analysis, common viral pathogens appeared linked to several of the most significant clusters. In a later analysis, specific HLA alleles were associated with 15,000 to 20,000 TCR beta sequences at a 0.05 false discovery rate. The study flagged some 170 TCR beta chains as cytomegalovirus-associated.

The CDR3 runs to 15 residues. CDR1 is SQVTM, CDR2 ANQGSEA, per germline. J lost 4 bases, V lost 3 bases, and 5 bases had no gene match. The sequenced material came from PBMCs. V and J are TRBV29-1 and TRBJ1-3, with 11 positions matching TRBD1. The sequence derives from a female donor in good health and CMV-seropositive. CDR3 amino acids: CSVEDGQGAGNTIYF. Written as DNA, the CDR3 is TGCAGCGTTGAGGACGGACAGGGGGCAGGAAACACCATATATTTT. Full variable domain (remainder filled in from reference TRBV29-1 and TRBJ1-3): SAVISQKPSRDICQRGTSLTIQCQVDSQVTMMFWYRQQPGQSLTLIATANQGSEATYESGFVIDKFPISRPNLTFSTLTVSNMSPEDSSIYLCSVEDGQGAGNTIYFGEGSWLTVV.